These 8 T cell receptor beta chains were all obtained from the same sample, sequenced in a study of blood T cells in healthy people across ages. Together with a sample-barcoded 5' primer, a J-beta primer mix was included in a second PCR lasting roughly 6 to 12 cycles. Via MiXCR, TCRdb re-called the 5' RACE reads, giving one row per CDR3 protein. The sample consists of fewer than 800,000 distinct CDR3 sequences, 49% of them appearing once. The sample taken for sequencing was blood. The receptors originated from an older woman in good health.

Worth noting for this clonotype: The germline gene is not matched at one end of the junction; a read error may be the cause. The genes are TRBV29-1 and TRBJ1-2; D unresolved. CDR3 size: 13 residues. Germline V gene lookup returns CDR1 SQVTM and CDR2 ANQGSEA. DNA for the CDR3: TGCGGCGTTGAAGAGGGAGGGTCCGCTGGCTACACCTTC. Translating it yields CGVEEGGSAGYTF.

The rearrangement joins TRBV18 to TRBJ1-6; D uncertain. V lost 0 bases, J lost 6 bases, and 12 bases lay in between. Germline CDR1 is KGHSH and CDR2 is LQKENI. The CDR3 loop spans 16 amino acids. The CDR3 loop is CASSPPFRSSNSPLHF. The CDR3 DNA reads as TGTGCCAGCTCACCACCGTTCAGGAGCTCTAATTCACCCCTCCACTTT.

The gene calls are TRBV14 and TRBJ2-1, with no clear D. Trimming removed 0 bases from V and 3 bases from J, with 18 bases in between. The length of the CDR3 is 18 residues. Germline-derived CDR1 and CDR2 are SGHDN and FVKESK. The CDR3 spells CASSQEAGGAAFYNEQFF. The CDR3 DNA reads as TGTGCCAGCAGCCAAGAGGCTGGTGGCGCGGCCTTCTACAATGAGCAGTTCTTC.

V is TRBV6-5 and J is TRBJ1-5; D remains unclear. Per the germline V gene, CDR1 is MNHEY and CDR2 is SVGAGI. V was clipped by 0 bases and J by 4 bases, with 7 bases between them. This CDR3 has 14 residues. CDR3 coding DNA: TGTGCCAGCAGTTACTCCGGGGAAAATCAGCCCCAGCATTTT. This gives the protein CASSYSGENQPQHF.

This clonotype was seen ten or more times. The chain has TRBV7-2 and TRBJ2-4; D is undetermined. Between the trimmed V and J ends, which lost 1 base and 9 bases, there was a span of 4 bases. The length of the CDR3 is 11 residues. Germline V gene sequence: CDR1 SGHTA, CDR2 FQGNSA. In nucleotides, the CDR3 is TGTGCCAGCAGCTTAGAAGGCATTCAGTACTTC. Its translation is CASSLEGIQYF.

The rearrangement joins TRBV7-9 to TRBJ1-2; D uncertain. Germline V gene lookup returns CDR1 SEHNR and CDR2 FQNEAQ (reference sequence). V shed 5 bases and J shed 8 bases, with 6 bases lying between them. This CDR3 has 10 residues. The CDR3 bases are TGTGCCAGCAGCCCTTTGGGCTACACCTTC. This sequence encodes CASSPLGYTF.

As regards this clonotype: One end of the junction varies from germline; a read error may be responsible. The rearrangement joins TRBV6-2 or TRBV6-3 to TRBJ1-2; D is ambiguous. The CDR3 is made up of 15 amino acids. Germline lookup yields CDR1 MNHEY and CDR2 SVGEGT. The CDR3 spells CASSYVAARNSGYTF. CDR3 nucleotides: TGTGCCAGCAGTTACGTGGCAGCACGAAACTCTGGCTACACCTTC.

The chain employs TRBV20-1 and TRBJ2-7; 7 bases map to TRBD2. V lost 7 bases, J lost 4 bases, and 4 bases stayed unmatched. Per the germline V gene, CDR1 is DFQATT and CDR2 is SNEGSKA (reference sequence). CDR3 length: 11 amino acids. For the CDR3, the DNA is TGCAGTGGGGAGGGCCAATACGAGCAGTACTTC. Protein sequence: CSGEGQYEQYF.